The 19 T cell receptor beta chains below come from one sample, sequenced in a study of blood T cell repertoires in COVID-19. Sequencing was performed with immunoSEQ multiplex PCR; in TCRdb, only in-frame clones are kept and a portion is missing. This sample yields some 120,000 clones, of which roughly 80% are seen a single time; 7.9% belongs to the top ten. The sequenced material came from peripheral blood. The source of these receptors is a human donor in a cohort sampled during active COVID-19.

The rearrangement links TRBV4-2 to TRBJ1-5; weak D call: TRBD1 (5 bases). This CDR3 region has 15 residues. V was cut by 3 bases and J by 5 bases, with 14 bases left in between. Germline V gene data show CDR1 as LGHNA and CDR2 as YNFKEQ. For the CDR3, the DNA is TGTGCCAGCAGCCAGCGGGGGGGGAACCATCAGCCCCAGCATTTT. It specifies CASSQRGGNHQPQHF.

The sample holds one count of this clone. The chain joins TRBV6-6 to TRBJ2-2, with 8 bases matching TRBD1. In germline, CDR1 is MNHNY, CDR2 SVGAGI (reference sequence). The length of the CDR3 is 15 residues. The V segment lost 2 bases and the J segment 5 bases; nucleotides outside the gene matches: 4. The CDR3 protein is CASSYRQGMTGELFF. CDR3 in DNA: TGTGCCAGCAGTTACAGACAGGGGATGACCGGGGAGCTGTTTTTT.

The CDR3 DNA follows: TGTGCCAGCAGTTTATGGGTGGGGGCGGATACGCAGTATTTT. Translation gives CASSLWVGADTQYF. This rearrangement joins TRBV27 to TRBJ2-3, with D possibly TRBD1 on 6 matching bases. Germline assignment: CDR1 MNHEY and CDR2 SMNVEV (reference sequence). Trimming pared 1 base from V and 6 bases from J, leaving 11 bases between. The CDR3 contains 14 residues.

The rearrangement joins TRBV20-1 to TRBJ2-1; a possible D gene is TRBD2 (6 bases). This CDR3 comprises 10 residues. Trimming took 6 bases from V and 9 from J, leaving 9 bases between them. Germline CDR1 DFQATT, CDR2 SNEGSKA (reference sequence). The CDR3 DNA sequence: TGCAGTGCCGCCGGGGGTGAGCAGTTCTTC. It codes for CSAAGGEQFF.

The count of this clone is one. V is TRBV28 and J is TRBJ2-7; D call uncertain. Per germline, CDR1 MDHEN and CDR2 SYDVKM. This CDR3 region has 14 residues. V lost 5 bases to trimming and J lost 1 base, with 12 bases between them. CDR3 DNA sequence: TGTGCCAGCAGTGCCCTGGGCACTTCCTACGAGCAGTACTTC. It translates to CASSALGTSYEQYF.

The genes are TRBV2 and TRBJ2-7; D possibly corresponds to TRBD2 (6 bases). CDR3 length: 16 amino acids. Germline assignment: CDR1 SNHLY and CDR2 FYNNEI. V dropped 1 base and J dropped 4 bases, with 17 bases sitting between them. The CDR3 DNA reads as TGTGCCAGCAGTGAAGTTGATTACGGGAGAACTTACGAGCAGTACTTC. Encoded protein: CASSEVDYGRTYEQYF.

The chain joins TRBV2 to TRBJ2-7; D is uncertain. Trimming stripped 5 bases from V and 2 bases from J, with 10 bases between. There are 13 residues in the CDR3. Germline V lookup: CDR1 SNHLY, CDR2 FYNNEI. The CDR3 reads CASSPTRTYEQYF. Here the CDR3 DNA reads TGTGCCAGCAGTCCGACAAGGACCTACGAGCAGTACTTC.

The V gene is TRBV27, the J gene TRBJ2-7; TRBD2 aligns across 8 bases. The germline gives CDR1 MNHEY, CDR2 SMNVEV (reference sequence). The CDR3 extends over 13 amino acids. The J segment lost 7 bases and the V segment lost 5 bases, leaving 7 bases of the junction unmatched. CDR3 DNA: TGTGCCAGCAGTATTTCGGGAGGGCAGGAGCAGTACTTC. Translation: CASSISGGQEQYF.

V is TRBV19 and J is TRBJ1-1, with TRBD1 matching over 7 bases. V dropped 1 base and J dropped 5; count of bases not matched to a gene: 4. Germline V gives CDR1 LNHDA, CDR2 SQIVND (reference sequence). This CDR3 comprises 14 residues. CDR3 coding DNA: TGTGCCAGTAGTATAGCGAGCAGGGGGACTGAAGCTTTCTTT. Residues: CASSIASRGTEAFF.

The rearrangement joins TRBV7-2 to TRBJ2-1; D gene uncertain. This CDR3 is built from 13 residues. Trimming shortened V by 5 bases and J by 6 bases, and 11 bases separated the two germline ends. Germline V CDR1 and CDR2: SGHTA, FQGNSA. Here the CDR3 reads CASSPESGNEQFF. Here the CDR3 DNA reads TGTGCCAGCAGCCCTGAGTCGGGCAATGAGCAGTTCTTC.

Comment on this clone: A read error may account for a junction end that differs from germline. Written as DNA, the CDR3 is TGTGTCAGCGGGGAGAGCACAGATACGCAGTATTTT. Translated, it gives CVSGESTDTQYF. This sequence joins TRBV6-5 and TRBJ2-3, with 7 bases matching TRBD2. Germline V gene sequence: CDR1 MNHEY, CDR2 SVGAGI. The CDR3 is 12 residues long.

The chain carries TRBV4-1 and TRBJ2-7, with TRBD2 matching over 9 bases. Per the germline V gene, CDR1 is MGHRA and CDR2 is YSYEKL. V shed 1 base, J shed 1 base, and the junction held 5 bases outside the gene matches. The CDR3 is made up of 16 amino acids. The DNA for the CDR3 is TGCGCCAGCAGCCAAGTAATAGCGGGAGCATCCTACGAGCAGTACTTC. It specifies CASSQVIAGASYEQYF.

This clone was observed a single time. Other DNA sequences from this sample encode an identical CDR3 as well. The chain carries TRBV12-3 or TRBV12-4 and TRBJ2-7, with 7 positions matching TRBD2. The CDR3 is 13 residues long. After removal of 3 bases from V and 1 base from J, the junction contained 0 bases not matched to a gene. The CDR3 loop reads CASSFGGSYEQYF. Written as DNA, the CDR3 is TGTGCCAGCAGTTTCGGGGGGTCCTACGAGCAGTACTTC.

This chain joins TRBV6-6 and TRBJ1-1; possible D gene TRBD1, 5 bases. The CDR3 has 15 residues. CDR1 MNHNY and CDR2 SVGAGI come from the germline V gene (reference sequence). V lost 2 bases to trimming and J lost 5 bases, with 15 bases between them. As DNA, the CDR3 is TGTGCCAGCAGTTACGGTCGGGCCGGGGGGACTGAAGCTTTCTTT. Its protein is CASSYGRAGGTEAFF.

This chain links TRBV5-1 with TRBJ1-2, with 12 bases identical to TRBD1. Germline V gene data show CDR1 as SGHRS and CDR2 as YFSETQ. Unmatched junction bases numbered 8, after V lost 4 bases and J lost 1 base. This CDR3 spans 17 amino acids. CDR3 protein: CASSPGTGGAYNYGYTF. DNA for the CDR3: TGCGCCAGCAGCCCTGGGACAGGGGGCGCGTATAACTATGGCTACACCTTC.

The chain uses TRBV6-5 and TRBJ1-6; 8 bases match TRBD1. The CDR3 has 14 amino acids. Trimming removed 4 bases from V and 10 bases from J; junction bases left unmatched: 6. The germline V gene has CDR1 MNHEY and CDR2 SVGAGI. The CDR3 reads CASSLGTGESPLHF. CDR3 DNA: TGTGCCAGCAGTTTAGGGACAGGAGAATCACCCCTCCACTTT.

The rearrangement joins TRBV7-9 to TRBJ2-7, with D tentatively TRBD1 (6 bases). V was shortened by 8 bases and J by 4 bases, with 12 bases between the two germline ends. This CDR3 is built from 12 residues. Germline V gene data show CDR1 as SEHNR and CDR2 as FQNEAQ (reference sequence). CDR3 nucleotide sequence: TGTGCCAGCGCTGGGACACCGTACGAGCAGTACTTC. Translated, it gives CASAGTPYEQYF.

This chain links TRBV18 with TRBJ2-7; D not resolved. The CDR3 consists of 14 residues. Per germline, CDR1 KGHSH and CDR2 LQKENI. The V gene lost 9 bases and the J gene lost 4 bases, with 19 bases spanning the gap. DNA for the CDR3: TGTGCCAGTTCTACGCCTCCTGAGGTATACGAGCAGTACTTC. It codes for CASSTPPEVYEQYF.

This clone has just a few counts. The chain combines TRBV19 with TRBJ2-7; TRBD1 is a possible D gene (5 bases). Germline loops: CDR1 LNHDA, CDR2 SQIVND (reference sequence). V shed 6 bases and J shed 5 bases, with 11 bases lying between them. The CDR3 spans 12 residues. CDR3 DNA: TGTGCCAGTAGGGGGCCGGGTGACGAGCAGTACTTC. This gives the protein CASRGPGDEQYF.